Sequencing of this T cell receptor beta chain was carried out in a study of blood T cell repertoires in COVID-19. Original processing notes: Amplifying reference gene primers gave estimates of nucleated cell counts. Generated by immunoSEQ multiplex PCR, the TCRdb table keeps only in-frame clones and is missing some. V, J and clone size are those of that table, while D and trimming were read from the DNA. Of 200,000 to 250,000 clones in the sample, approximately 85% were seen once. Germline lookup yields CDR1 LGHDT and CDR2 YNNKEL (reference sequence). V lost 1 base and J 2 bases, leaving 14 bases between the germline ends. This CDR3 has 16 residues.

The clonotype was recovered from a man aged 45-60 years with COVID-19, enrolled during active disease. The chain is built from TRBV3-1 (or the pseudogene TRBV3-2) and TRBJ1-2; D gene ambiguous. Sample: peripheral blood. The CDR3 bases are TGTGCCAGCAGCCAAGCCGCTTCGAGACAAAACTATGGCTACACCTTC. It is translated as CASSQAASRQNYGYTF.